The entry that follows covers one TCR beta chain sequence. Its antigen remains unidentified. Germline and junction disagree at one end, which may indicate a read error. The record originates from a study of shared clonotypes between healthy human individuals. On the study more broadly: Three plates were used per donor for CD4 naive, three for CD4 memory, two for CD8 naive and one for CD8 memory. Study-wide points: Limitation of the genetic and exposure-history diversity represented came from the few donors. In a few donors, about 5% of naive CD4 clonotypes appeared in common.

Each subset's genomic DNA was split evenly across several immunoSEQ plates. Data came from immunoSEQ multiplex PCR; TCRdb stores just in-frame clones and leaves some out. The repertoire holds 2 million or so clones, roughly 95% seen once, with about 1.1% in the top ten. Only CD45RO-negative cells positively selected for CCR7 counted as naive CD8 cells, so terminally differentiated effector memory CD45RA+ cells were excluded. Germline CDR1 LNHNV, CDR2 YYDKDF (reference sequence). CDR3 length: 14 amino acids. This clonotype originated in a young man in good health. Specimen: naive CD8+ T cells sorted from blood. The rearrangement joins TRBV15 to TRBJ2-2; unclear D gene. In DNA, the CDR3 is TGTGCCACCAGCAGAGTTGGGAACTCCGGGGAGCTGTTTTTT. Translating gives CATSRVGNSGELFF.